Below, 26 T cell receptor beta chains from the same sample are listed, as sequenced in a study of beta chain features in type 1 diabetes. Since all of the isolated RNA was reverse transcribed, expressed TCRB transcripts were what got sequenced. Assay: immunoSEQ multiplex PCR; the TCRdb copy retains only in-frame clones and omits some. The sample has a few hundred thousand clones; about 15% are singletons. The sequencing input was naive CD4+ T cells from blood. Every receptor here comes from a woman between 18 and 29 years old in good health.

Comments on this clone: Other DNA sequences in the sample encode the same CDR3. J is TRBJ2-7 and V is TRBV9; 7 bases are a match to TRBD1. V was pared by 2 bases and J by 4 bases, with 6 bases of the junction left unmatched. Germline loops: CDR1 SGDLS, CDR2 YYNGEE. The CDR3 consists of 14 residues. CDR3 amino acids: CASSVGQGVYEQYF. The CDR3 nucleotides are TGTGCCAGCAGCGTGGGTCAGGGGGTGTACGAGCAGTACTTC.

Only a few counts were recorded for this clone. The chain employs TRBV28 and TRBJ2-5; 8 bases align to TRBD2. The J segment lost 1 base and the V segment lost 10 bases, leaving 8 bases of the junction unmatched. The CDR3 runs to 14 residues. From germline, CDR1 is MDHEN and CDR2 SYDVKM. The DNA for the CDR3 is TGTGCCATCATGACTAGCGCGGTCCAAGAGACCCAGTACTTC. It codes for CAIMTSAVQETQYF. The full variable domain, with the rest looked up from reference TRBV28 and TRBJ2-5, is DVKVTQSSRYLVKRTGEKVFLECVQDMDHENMFWYRQDPGLGLRLIYFSYDVKMKEKGDIPEGYSVSREKKERFSLILESASTNQTSMYLCAIMTSAVQETQYFGPGTRLLVL.

The genes are TRBV11-2 and TRBJ2-1; D gene ambiguous. CDR1 SGHAT and CDR2 FQNNGV come from the germline V gene. V was clipped by 0 bases and J by 7 bases, with 10 bases between them. The CDR3 totals 14 residues. CDR3 loop: CASSLDDWLNEQFF. The DNA of the CDR3 is TGTGCCAGCAGCTTAGACGACTGGTTGAATGAGCAGTTCTTC. Full variable domain (remainder filled in from reference TRBV11-2 and TRBJ2-1): EAGVAQSPRYKIIEKRQSVAFWCNPISGHATLYWYQQILGQGPKLLIQFQNNGVVDDSQLPKDRFSAERLKGVDSTLKIQPAKLEDSAVYLCASSLDDWLNEQFFGPGTRLTVL.

This clone appeared a few times. This rearrangement joins TRBV4-3 to TRBJ2-2; D is uncertain. From germline, CDR1 is LGHNA and CDR2 YSLEER. Deletions cut 1 base from V and 1 base from J, with 10 bases between. The CDR3 extends over 16 amino acids. DNA of the CDR3: TGCGCCAGCAGCCAAGTTCTTGCAGTGAACACCGGGGAGCTGTTTTTT. This sequence encodes CASSQVLAVNTGELFF.

This chain links TRBV15 with TRBJ2-4; tentatively, D is TRBD2 (5 bases). CDR1 and CDR2 from the germline V gene are LNHNV and YYDKDF (reference sequence). V was clipped by 0 bases and J by 2 bases, with 8 bases between them. The CDR3 totals 15 residues. In DNA form, the CDR3 reads TGTGCCACCAGCAGAGATAGGAGGCCCAAAAACATTCAGTACTTC. Translating gives CATSRDRRPKNIQYF.

V usage is TRBV10-3 and J usage is TRBJ2-3, with 7 bases identical to TRBD1. The CDR3 consists of 13 residues. Trimming took 6 bases from V and 5 from J; bases not matched to a gene: 5. Germline CDR1 is ENHRY and CDR2 is SYGVKD. CDR3 nucleotide sequence: TGTGCCATCAGCGGAACAGGGGTAGATACGCAGTATTTT. It yields the protein CAISGTGVDTQYF.

This clone was seen only a few times. One end of the junction fails to match germline, which may point to a read error. The CDR3 DNA reads as TGTGCCTGGAAGGGACAGGGATACAGTGAGCAGTTCTTC. It yields the protein CAWKGQGYSEQFF. The chain links TRBV30 to TRBJ2-1; 9 bases match TRBD1. Germline values: CDR1 GTSNPN, CDR2 SVGIG (reference sequence). CDR3 size: 13 residues.

This clone was picked up a small number of times. The chain joins TRBV5-4 to TRBJ2-1; weak D call: TRBD1 (5 bases). CDR1 and CDR2 (germline): SGHNT, YYREEE (reference sequence). CDR3 length: 12 residues. The germline V and J ends were trimmed by 4 bases and 7 bases, with 9 bases remaining between them. This chain's CDR3 is CASSATENEQFF. The CDR3 DNA follows: TGTGCCAGCAGCGCGACAGAGAATGAGCAGTTCTTC.

Only a few counts were recorded for this clone. The gene calls are TRBV7-3 and TRBJ2-3; TRBD1 aligns across 7 bases. The V gene's germline CDR1 is SGHTA and CDR2 FQGTGA. Losses at the gene ends were 1 base for V and 2 bases for J; bases not matched to a gene: 6. This CDR3 region has 16 residues. CDR3 residues: CASSLIGTAITDTQYF. Here the CDR3 DNA reads TGTGCCAGCAGCTTAATCGGGACAGCTATCACAGATACGCAGTATTTT. The full variable domain, its missing parts supplied by reference TRBV7-3 and TRBJ2-3, is GAGVSQTPSNKVTEKGKYVELRCDPISGHTALYWYRQSLGQGPEFLIYFQGTGAADDSGLPNDRFFAVRPEGSVSTLKIQRTERGDSAVYLCASSLIGTAITDTQYFGPGTRLTVL.

This clone has a handful of counts. CDR3 protein: CASSIGASSGNYEQYF. CDR3 DNA sequence: TGTGCCAGTAGTATAGGCGCGTCTAGCGGAAACTACGAGCAGTACTTC. The J gene is TRBJ2-7, the V gene TRBV19, with 7 bases identical to TRBD2. The CDR3 length is 16 residues. V lost 1 base and J lost 3; bases outside the gene matches: 9. Germline CDR1 and CDR2: LNHDA and SQIVND (reference sequence). The full variable domain, completed using reference TRBV19 and TRBJ2-7, is DGGITQSPKYLFRKEGQNVTLSCEQNLNHDAMYWYRQDPGQGLRLIYYSQIVNDFQKGDIAEGYSVSREKKESFPLTVTSAQKNPTAFYLCASSIGASSGNYEQYFGPGTRLTVT.

The chain employs TRBV5-6 and TRBJ1-2, with a weak D call TRBD1 (5 bases). Between the trimmed V and J ends, which lost 4 bases and 5 bases, there was a span of 18 bases. The CDR3 extends over 15 amino acids. The germline V gene has CDR1 SGHDT and CDR2 YYEEEE. CDR3 sequence reads: CASSPDPRGGYGYTF. The CDR3 DNA is TGTGCCAGCAGCCCCGACCCTAGGGGAGGATATGGCTACACCTTC.

The gene calls are TRBV28 and TRBJ2-6, with D possibly matching TRBD2 (5 bases). This CDR3 has 15 amino acids. Germline V gene data show CDR1 as MDHEN and CDR2 as SYDVKM. V lost 7 bases to trimming and J lost 1 base, with 11 bases between them. CDR3 sequence: CASTREGSGANVLTF. In DNA form, the CDR3 reads TGTGCCAGCACCCGGGAAGGGTCTGGGGCCAACGTCCTGACTTTC.

This clone has only a few counts. This chain uses TRBV15 with TRBJ2-7; D not certain. The CDR3 spans 12 residues. CDR1 is LNHNV and CDR2 is YYDKDF in the germline V gene (reference sequence). Trimming cost V 4 bases and J 7 bases, with 11 bases left between them. The CDR3 nucleotides read TGTGCCACCAGCAAATACACCGGGGAGCAGTACTTC. Amino acids: CATSKYTGEQYF.

V gene TRBV25-1 combines with J gene TRBJ1-5; D might be TRBD1 (6 bases). V was pared by 6 bases and J by 3 bases, with 15 bases between. CDR3 length equals 15 residues. Germline CDR1 is MGHDK and CDR2 is SYGVNS. The CDR3 bases are TGTGCCAGCAGCGATCTACAGGGCGTCAATCAGCCCCAGCATTTT. Translation: CASSDLQGVNQPQHF.

This clone was counted a few times. DNA of the CDR3: TGCGCCAGCAGCCAAGATACAGCGGGAGAGCCGCCAGATACGCAGTATTTT. This sequence encodes CASSQDTAGEPPDTQYF. The chain employs TRBV4-3 and TRBJ2-3; 8 bases map to TRBD2. The germline CDR1 and CDR2 sequences are LGHNA and YSLEER. The ends lost 0 bases at V and 4 bases at J; junction bases unmatched: 9. The length of the CDR3 is 17 residues.

This chain connects TRBV28 to TRBJ1-2; D is unresolved. The CDR3 is made up of 11 amino acids. Between the trimmed V and J ends, which lost 11 bases and 3 bases, there was a span of 10 bases. Germline assignment: CDR1 MDHEN and CDR2 SYDVKM. Here the CDR3 reads CAVQRDYGYTF. Here the CDR3 DNA reads TGTGCCGTCCAGAGGGACTATGGCTACACCTTC.

The chain uses TRBV30 and TRBJ1-5; D not resolved. The CDR3 length is 14 residues. V dropped 7 bases and J dropped 3 bases, with 16 bases sitting between them. Per germline, CDR1 GTSNPN and CDR2 SVGIG (reference sequence). CDR3 protein: CASAGRQNNQPQHF. CDR3 nucleotide sequence: TGTGCCTCCGCGGGAAGGCAGAACAATCAGCCCCAGCATTTT.

The chain is built from TRBV28 and TRBJ2-7; D remains ambiguous. CDR3 length: 14 amino acids. With 7 bases removed from V and 5 bases from J, the gap between germline ends came to 18 bases. The germline CDR1 and CDR2 sequences are MDHEN and SYDVKM. The CDR3 loop reads CASTPGPGTHEQYF. CDR3 coding DNA: TGTGCCAGCACCCCCGGTCCAGGAACCCACGAGCAGTACTTC.

This clone was detected only a few times. This chain uses TRBV29-1 with TRBJ2-7; TRBD1 matches 11 bases. The CDR3 spans 14 residues. The germline V gene encodes CDR1 SQVTM and CDR2 ANQGSEA. V shed 3 bases and J 6 bases; nucleotides not matched to a gene: 7. The CDR3 sequence: CSVEVGQGAGEQYF. CDR3 coding DNA: TGCAGCGTTGAGGTTGGACAGGGGGCAGGCGAGCAGTACTTC.

The rearrangement joins TRBV18 to TRBJ2-1, with 8 bases fitting TRBD1. The CDR3 consists of 14 residues. CDR1 KGHSH and CDR2 LQKENI come from the germline V gene. V trimming: 3 bases; J trimming: 9 bases; junction bases outside the gene matches: 7. For the CDR3, the DNA is TGTGCCAGCTCACCCCCGGGACAGGATTTTGAGCAGTTCTTC. Translating gives CASSPPGQDFEQFF.

The table lists this clone with a few counts. The rearrangement joins TRBV15 to TRBJ2-7, with 14 bases identical to TRBD2. The ends lost 0 bases at V and 7 bases at J; junction bases unmatched: 5. CDR3 length: 16 amino acids. CDR1 LNHNV and CDR2 YYDKDF come from the germline V gene (reference sequence). CDR3 in DNA: TGTGCCACCAGCAGAGATAGGAGACTAGCGGGAGGGGAGCAGTACTTC. It encodes CATSRDRRLAGGEQYF.

This chain joins TRBV28 and TRBJ2-5, with a tentative D call TRBD1 (7 bases). Germline values: CDR1 MDHEN, CDR2 SYDVKM. The CDR3 contains 12 residues. CDR3: CATRGVGETQYF. For the CDR3, the DNA is TGTGCTACCAGGGGGGTGGGGGAGACCCAGTACTTC.

There are a few counts of this clone. This chain uses TRBV16 with TRBJ1-2, with TRBD1 matching over 10 bases. This CDR3 spans 13 amino acids. V lost 4 bases and J lost 4; bases outside the gene matches: 0. CDR1 is KGHSY and CDR2 is FQNENV in the germline V gene. CDR3 DNA sequence: TGTGCCAGCAGCCGGGACAGGGGCTATGGCTACACCTTC. Translating gives CASSRDRGYGYTF.

This chain joins TRBV19 and TRBJ1-5; TRBD1 agrees at 12 bases. There are 14 residues in the CDR3. Looked up from germline, CDR1 is LNHDA and CDR2 is SQIVND (reference sequence). The J segment lost 14 bases and the V segment lost 5 bases, leaving 10 bases of the junction unmatched. The CDR3 loop is CASSGTGQGAEKHF. The CDR3 nucleotides read TGTGCCAGTAGTGGAACGGGACAGGGGGCGGAGAAGCATTTT.

This clone came up a few times. The chain links TRBV4-1 to TRBJ2-1; TRBD2 is a possible D gene (6 bases). Trimming removed 0 bases at V and 0 bases at J, with 12 bases between. The CDR3 has 17 amino acids. Per germline, CDR1 MGHRA and CDR2 YSYEKL. The CDR3 reads CASSQEGPGSSYNEQFF. The DNA of the CDR3 is TGCGCCAGCAGCCAAGAGGGGCCCGGGAGCTCCTACAATGAGCAGTTCTTC.

This clone was seen once. The chain combines TRBV30 with TRBJ2-5, with no clear D. TRBJ2-7 matches the DNA end more closely, so the J call is doubtful. The CDR3 extends over 16 amino acids. The germline gives CDR1 GTSNPN, CDR2 SVGIG (reference sequence). The CDR3 here is CAWSVLVTDASYEQYF. The CDR3 bases are TGTGCCTGGAGTGTACTCGTTACAGACGCTTCCTACGAGCAGTACTTC.